The 27 T cell receptor beta chains listed next were all sequenced from one sample in a study of blood T cell repertoires in COVID-19. The assay was immunoSEQ multiplex PCR, and TCRdb's table has in-frame clones only and misses some. The sample consists of 250,000 to 300,000 clones, about 87% of them appearing once. The sequencing input was peripheral blood. The origin of the receptors is a woman between 40 and 50 years old who had recovered from COVID-19.

This rearrangement joins TRBV7-9 to TRBJ2-3; the D gene is possibly TRBD2 (5 bases). The germline V and J ends were trimmed by 0 bases and 6 bases, with 16 bases remaining between them. This CDR3 contains 16 residues. CDR1 and CDR2 from the germline V gene are SEHNR and FQNEAQ (reference sequence). The CDR3 DNA reads TGTGCCAGCAGCTTAGCGAGGGCTATATCCGCGGATACGCAGTATTTT. Protein product: CASSLARAISADTQYF.

This CDR3 reads CASSQDNVFAFSNNSPLHF. In DNA, the CDR3 is TGCGCCAGCAGCCAAGATAATGTATTCGCCTTCAGTAATAATTCACCCCTCCACTTT. This sequence joins TRBV4-3 and TRBJ1-6; D remains unclear. The CDR3 is made up of 19 amino acids. Germline V lookup: CDR1 LGHNA, CDR2 YSLEER. V lost 0 bases, J lost 5 bases, and 20 bases lay in between.

The chain combines TRBV19 with TRBJ2-4, with 7 bases identical to TRBD2. V lost 5 bases to trimming and J lost 4 bases; unmatched junction nucleotides: 14. This CDR3 has 17 amino acids. Germline CDR1 and CDR2: LNHDA and SQIVND (reference sequence). In nucleotides, the CDR3 is TGTGCCAGTAGTTTTGCCCCTGGGGAGGGAAAGAAAAACATTCAGTACTTC. Its protein is CASSFAPGEGKKNIQYF.

The chain couples TRBV7-9 to TRBJ1-1, with D perhaps TRBD1 (5 bases). The CDR3 runs to 13 residues. CDR1 and CDR2 (germline): SEHNR, FQNEAQ (reference sequence). The V end lost 5 bases, the J end lost 4 bases, and 11 bases lay between the germline ends. CDR3 protein: CASSGGYGTEAFF. CDR3 DNA: TGTGCCAGCAGCGGGGGGTATGGCACTGAAGCTTTCTTT.

J is TRBJ1-2 and V is TRBV4-2; the D gene is possibly TRBD1 (5 bases). Germline V CDR1 and CDR2: LGHNA, YNFKEQ. The CDR3 sequence is 13 residues long. V was clipped by 0 bases and J by 6 bases, with 8 bases between them. The DNA of the CDR3 is TGTGCCAGCAGCCAAGATGGCAGGGATGGCTACACCTTC. Encoded protein: CASSQDGRDGYTF.

This clone appeared a single time. This chain uses TRBV3-1 (or the pseudogene TRBV3-2) with TRBJ1-2; perhaps TRBD1 as D (5 bases). With 1 base removed from V and 8 bases from J, the gap between germline ends came to 8 bases. CDR1 is LGHDT, CDR2 YNNKEL, per germline (reference sequence). The CDR3 loop spans 12 amino acids. CDR3 protein: CASSQGRGGYTF. For the CDR3, the DNA is TGTGCCAGCAGCCAAGGGCGGGGCGGCTACACCTTC.

The genes are TRBV7-9 and TRBJ2-4, with 7 nucleotides matching TRBD2. The germline gives CDR1 SEHNR, CDR2 FQNEAQ (reference sequence). CDR3 length equals 11 residues. V shed 5 bases, J shed 15 bases, and the junction held 7 bases outside the gene matches. The CDR3 region has the DNA TGTGCCAGCAGCCTACGGGGGGTCTCGTACTTC. Its translation is CASSLRGVSYF.

This clone was seen only once. The V and J genes are TRBV6-7 and TRBJ1-1; 12 positions agree with TRBD1. TRBV6-7 is designated an ORF whose function remains uncertain. The J segment lost 6 bases and the V segment lost 5 bases, leaving 16 bases of the junction unmatched. The length of the CDR3 is 18 residues. The CDR3 is CASSGRKGTGGTGAEAFF. Written as DNA, the CDR3 is TGTGCCAGCAGTGGACGAAAAGGGACAGGGGGCACGGGCGCTGAAGCTTTCTTT.

The chain joins TRBV30 to TRBJ1-5; the D is unclear. With 0 bases removed from V and 2 bases from J, the gap between germline ends came to 5 bases. CDR3 length: 13 amino acids. Germline CDR1 is GTSNPN and CDR2 is SVGIG (reference sequence). The CDR3 reads CAWSVTGNQPQHF. For the CDR3, the DNA is TGTGCCTGGAGTGTAACGGGCAATCAGCCCCAGCATTTT.

The chain uses TRBV19 and TRBJ1-5, with D unclear. The CDR3 length is 12 residues. V was pared by 4 bases and J by 6 bases, with 7 bases between. Germline CDR1 LNHDA, CDR2 SQIVND (reference sequence). This CDR3 is CASSTPGQPQHF. The CDR3 nucleotides are TGTGCCAGTAGTACCCCAGGTCAGCCCCAGCATTTT.

This clone was seen once. V gene TRBV6-2 or TRBV6-3 combines with J gene TRBJ1-1; TRBD1 aligns across 9 bases. Germline V gene lookup returns CDR1 MNHEY and CDR2 SVGEGT. After removal of 2 bases from V and 5 bases from J, the junction contained 6 bases not matched to a gene. CDR3 length: 15 residues. The CDR3 loop reads CASSYRQGEWTEAFF. The DNA for the CDR3 is TGTGCCAGCAGTTACCGACAGGGGGAGTGGACTGAAGCTTTCTTT.

The chain combines TRBV5-4 with TRBJ1-1; 7 nucleotides match TRBD1. Trimming removed 4 bases from V and 3 bases from J; junction bases left unmatched: 15. The CDR3 totals 17 residues. The germline gives CDR1 SGHNT, CDR2 YYREEE (reference sequence). Written as DNA, the CDR3 is TGTGCCAGCAGCCCACGTCCTCGACAGGGCGTCGACACTGAAGCTTTCTTT. This sequence encodes CASSPRPRQGVDTEAFF.

The chain carries TRBV25-1 and TRBJ2-3, with D tentatively TRBD2 (5 bases). V gave up 1 base and J gave up 2 bases, with 13 bases separating them. CDR1 and CDR2 from the germline V gene are MGHDK and SYGVNS. The CDR3 has 16 amino acids. CDR3 nucleotides: TGTGCCAGCAGTGAATCCAGGCGGGCGATCACAGATACGCAGTATTTT. This codes for CASSESRRAITDTQYF.

The chain links TRBV14 to TRBJ1-4, with a tentative D call TRBD1 (5 bases). CDR1 and CDR2 from the germline V gene are SGHDN and FVKESK. This CDR3 has 15 amino acids. V was trimmed by 0 bases and J by 3 bases, leaving 8 bases between them. The CDR3 bases are TGTGCCAGCAGCCAAGAATGGGGCGCTAATGAAAAACTGTTTTTT. Encoded protein: CASSQEWGANEKLFF.

The chain uses TRBV2 and TRBJ1-5, with D possibly matching TRBD1 (6 bases). Trimming stripped 10 bases from V and 1 base from J, with 17 bases between. CDR1 and CDR2 from the germline V gene are SNHLY and FYNNEI. This CDR3 is built from 15 residues. CDR3 region: CATRPSTGSNQPQHF. CDR3 DNA sequence: TGTGCCACCCGACCCTCGACAGGCAGCAATCAGCCCCAGCATTTT.

The chain's CDR3 is CASSPSSTGQPQHF. DNA of the CDR3: TGTGCCAGCAGCCCCTCGAGTACGGGTCAGCCCCAGCATTTT. The rearrangement uses TRBV7-3 and TRBJ1-5; D gene uncertain. Looked up from germline, CDR1 is SGHTA and CDR2 is FQGTGA. The CDR3 has 14 residues. V was clipped by 5 bases and J by 6 bases, with 14 bases between them.

The CDR3 nucleotides are TGTGCCTGGAGTGTATATCTTGCGGGACAGGGCTACGAGCAGTACTTC. It yields the protein CAWSVYLAGQGYEQYF. The chain carries TRBV30 and TRBJ2-7, with 9 bases aligning to TRBD1. V gave up 0 bases and J gave up 3 bases; unmatched junction bases: 9. This CDR3 contains 16 residues. Germline V gives CDR1 GTSNPN, CDR2 SVGIG (reference sequence).

The chain employs TRBV4-3 and TRBJ2-1; TRBD2 aligns across 9 bases. V gave up 0 bases and J gave up 5 bases; unmatched junction bases: 5. CDR3 length: 16 amino acids. Germline CDR1 is LGHNA and CDR2 is YSLEER. CDR3 bases: TGCGCCAGCAGCCAAGATCCTAGCGGGGTCCACAATGAGCAGTTCTTC. The encoded protein is CASSQDPSGVHNEQFF.

The chain joins TRBV5-1 to TRBJ1-1, with D perhaps matching TRBD1 (6 bases). This CDR3 is built from 15 residues. Germline-derived CDR1 and CDR2 are SGHRS and YFSETQ. Between the trimmed V and J ends, which lost 2 bases and 3 bases, there was a span of 14 bases. The CDR3 DNA sequence: TGCGCCAGCAGCTTCCGGGACACCCAACACACTGAAGCTTTCTTT. Its protein product is CASSFRDTQHTEAFF.

This chain joins TRBV15 and TRBJ2-2; 7 bases match TRBD1. J was trimmed by 3 bases and V by 0 bases; bases with no gene match: 4. This CDR3 has 16 residues. Germline V lookup: CDR1 LNHNV, CDR2 YYDKDF (reference sequence). The chain's CDR3 is CATSREAGGDTGELFF. In DNA form, the CDR3 reads TGTGCCACCAGCAGAGAGGCAGGGGGTGACACCGGGGAGCTGTTTTTT.

The V call is TRBV5-4, the J call TRBJ2-3; TRBD2 agrees at 12 bases. The trim removed 4 bases at V and 0 bases at J, leaving 9 bases unmatched. CDR3 length: 18 residues. Germline CDR1 SGHNT, CDR2 YYREEE (reference sequence). The CDR3 region is CASSPTRTSGISTDTQYF. The CDR3 region has the DNA TGTGCCAGCAGCCCCACCAGGACTAGCGGGATTAGCACAGATACGCAGTATTTT.

The chain links TRBV5-1 to TRBJ1-2, with D unresolved. V was clipped by 4 bases and J by 6 bases, with 13 bases between them. CDR3 length: 13 residues. CDR1 is SGHRS and CDR2 is YFSETQ in the germline V gene. CDR3 amino acids: CASSPQAGNGYTF. The CDR3, as DNA: TGCGCCAGCAGCCCCCAGGCAGGCAATGGCTACACCTTC.

V gene TRBV5-1 combines with J gene TRBJ1-1; 9 bases map to TRBD1. The trim removed 5 bases at V and 4 bases at J, leaving 12 bases unmatched. The CDR3 is 16 amino acids. Germline CDR1 reads SGHRS; CDR2 reads YFSETQ. CDR3: CASRGRTGVHGTEAFF. CDR3 DNA: TGCGCCAGCAGGGGTAGGACAGGGGTTCATGGCACTGAAGCTTTCTTT. Filled out from reference TRBV5-1 and TRBJ1-1, the complete variable domain reads KAGVTQTPRYLIKTRGQQVTLSCSPISGHRSVSWYQQTPGQGLQFLFEYFSETQRNKGNFPGRFSGRQFSNSRSEMNVSTLELGDSALYLCASRGRTGVHGTEAFFGQGTRLTVV.

Comments on this clone: An end of the junction does not agree with germline; a read error may underlie this. The rearrangement links TRBV7-7 to TRBJ2-1, with a tentative D call TRBD2 (6 bases). CDR1 is SSHAT, CDR2 FNYEAQ, per germline (reference sequence). There are 16 residues in the CDR3. CDR3 in amino acids: CASSFMRDLAYNEQFF. CDR3 in DNA: TGTGCTAGCAGCTTCATGCGGGACCTGGCCTACAATGAGCAGTTCTTC.

This chain connects TRBV5-1 to TRBJ1-6; D not resolved. Trimming took 0 bases from V and 10 from J, leaving 11 bases between them. CDR1 SGHRS and CDR2 YFSETQ come from the germline V gene. The CDR3 has 14 amino acids. CDR3 residues: CASSLEGGRSPLHF. The CDR3 DNA reads TGCGCCAGCAGCTTGGAGGGAGGAAGGTCACCCCTCCACTTT. Full variable domain (remainder filled in from reference TRBV5-1 and TRBJ1-6): KAGVTQTPRYLIKTRGQQVTLSCSPISGHRSVSWYQQTPGQGLQFLFEYFSETQRNKGNFPGRFSGRQFSNSRSEMNVSTLELGDSALYLCASSLEGGRSPLHFGNGTRLTVT.

J is TRBJ2-7 and V is TRBV5-4, with a weak D call TRBD1 (6 bases). The length of the CDR3 is 14 residues. V was trimmed by 4 bases and J by 6 bases, leaving 17 bases between them. The germline V gene has CDR1 SGHNT and CDR2 YYREEE (reference sequence). CDR3 nucleotides: TGTGCCAGCAGCCCGGCCATGGGGGCCTTCGAGCAGTACTTC. This codes for CASSPAMGAFEQYF.

This CDR3 reads CAIPTQGALAGTGELFF. The CDR3 coding sequence is TGTGCCATCCCGACGCAGGGGGCTTTAGCGGGCACCGGGGAGCTGTTTTTT. The chain has TRBV5-4 and TRBJ2-2; D might be TRBD1 (8 bases). CDR3 length equals 17 residues. V was shortened by 9 bases and J by 4 bases, with 25 bases between the two germline ends. Germline CDR1 is SGHNT and CDR2 is YYREEE (reference sequence).